This T cell receptor (beta chain) was obtained from a study of PD-1 blockade in classical Hodgkin lymphoma. Study-level information: Once every 2 weeks, patients received intravenous nivolumab at 3 mg/kg. Findings of the study overall: Among the patients, those starting nivolumab under 1 year after ASCT were excluded.

Sequencing used immunoSEQ multiplex PCR; TCRdb keeps in-frame clones, though not all of them. There are 90,000 to 140,000 clones in the sample; approximately 89% occur only once, and under 20% lies in the top ten. Time point: cycle 4 day 1 (C4D1), after more than 5 weeks of nivolumab. Every patient experienced relapse after autologous stem cell transplantation, and brentuximab vedotin exposure varied. With respect to this clone: The target antigen is unknown.

The CDR3 runs 15 residues. Looked up from germline, CDR1 is MDHEN and CDR2 is SYDVKM. Deletions cut 4 bases from V and 1 base from J, with 11 bases between. This receptor was taken from a human donor with classical Hodgkin lymphoma. The material sequenced was peripheral blood mononuclear cells (PBMCs), taken before the fourth cycle of nivolumab. This rearrangement joins TRBV28 to TRBJ1-3; D perhaps matches TRBD1 (6 bases). The CDR3 region has the DNA TGTGCCAGCAGTTCTACAGGGTTTTCTGGAAACACCATATATTTT. This encodes CASSSTGFSGNTIYF.